Each of the 8 T cell receptor beta chains below was sequenced from the same sample in a study of blood T cells in healthy people across ages. Primed by a sample-barcoded 5' primer and a J-beta primer mix, a second PCR proceeded for about 6 to 11 cycles. Each CDR3 protein gets one entry after TCRdb re-called the 5' RACE reads with MiXCR. The sample consists of 800,000 to 950,000 distinct CDR3 sequences, roughly 35% of them appearing once. Material: blood. The receptors were sampled from a man between 18 and 35 years old in good health.

CDR3 protein: CATQRDAGGTQYF. The CDR3 region has the DNA TGTGCCACGCAACGGGACGCCGGCGGGACCCAGTACTTC. The gene calls are TRBV6-5 and TRBJ2-5; D tentatively fits TRBD1 or TRBD2 (5 bases each). V lost 10 bases and J lost 7, with 19 bases in between. Germline CDR1 and CDR2: MNHEY and SVGAGI. This CDR3 region has 13 residues.

This clonotype appeared many times. The rearrangement joins TRBV9 to TRBJ2-3, with D perhaps assigned TRBD1 or TRBD2 (6 bases each). Germline CDR1 reads SGDLS; CDR2 reads YYNGEE. The CDR3 loop spans 15 amino acids. The germline V and J ends were trimmed by 3 bases and 4 bases, with 15 bases remaining between them. The CDR3 here is CASSGEGDSPDTQYF. The CDR3 DNA is TGTGCCAGCAGCGGAGAGGGGGACTCCCCAGATACGCAGTATTTT.

J is TRBJ1-2 and V is TRBV12-3 or TRBV12-4; D call uncertain. V lost 5 bases, J lost 4 bases, and 11 bases lay in between. The CDR3 is 13 residues long. CDR3 protein: CASSAQAVYGYTF. The CDR3 nucleotides are TGTGCCAGCAGTGCTCAGGCAGTCTATGGCTACACCTTC.

In DNA form, the CDR3 reads TGTGCCAGCAGCCTCGGGAAGGACACATCCTACGAGCAGTACTTC. Its protein is CASSLGKDTSYEQYF. The chain joins TRBV13 to TRBJ2-7, with D tentatively TRBD1 or TRBD2 (5 bases each). V was clipped by 5 bases and J by 1 base, with 15 bases between them. The CDR3 loop spans 15 amino acids. From germline, CDR1 is PRHDT and CDR2 FYEKMQ (reference sequence). Looking up the rest from reference TRBV13 and TRBJ2-7 gives the full variable domain: AAGVIQSPRHLIKEKRETATLKCYPIPRHDTVYWYQQGPGQDPQFLISFYEKMQSDKGSIPDRFSAQQFSDYHSELNMSSLELGDSALYFCASSLGKDTSYEQYFGPGTRLTVT.

This clonotype came up many times. This chain joins TRBV5-1 and TRBJ2-7; D ambiguous. From germline, CDR1 is SGHRS and CDR2 YFSETQ. This CDR3 spans 14 amino acids. The V and J ends lost 3 bases and 0 bases respectively, with 10 bases between them. CDR3 protein: CASSSSTNSYEQYF. The CDR3 bases are TGCGCCAGCAGCTCGTCCACTAACTCCTACGAGCAGTACTTC.

In nucleotides, the CDR3 is TGCAGTGCCCCGAACCGGCAACGACTAGCGAGGACCACAGGGGCCAACGTCCTGACTTTC. It is translated as CSAPNRQRLARTTGANVLTF. This rearrangement joins TRBV20-1 to TRBJ2-6, with 8 bases fitting TRBD2. This CDR3 contains 20 residues. Trimming took 6 bases from V and 4 from J; bases not matched to a gene: 23. The germline gives CDR1 DFQATT, CDR2 SNEGSKA (reference sequence).

The chain employs TRBV5-1 and TRBJ2-7, with 12 bases aligning to TRBD2. Per germline, CDR1 SGHRS and CDR2 YFSETQ. V lost 4 bases to trimming and J lost 9 bases; unmatched junction nucleotides: 14. There are 16 residues in the CDR3. The CDR3 reads CASSPRTSGASMVQYF. The CDR3 coding sequence is TGCGCCAGCAGCCCGAGGACTAGCGGGGCGTCAATGGTGCAGTACTTC.

This clonotype was seen a few times. The chain links TRBV20-1 to TRBJ2-7; TRBD1 aligns across 10 bases. The germline gives CDR1 DFQATT, CDR2 SNEGSKA (reference sequence). With V trimmed by 6 bases and J by 7 bases, 15 bases remained unmatched. The CDR3 loop spans 15 amino acids. The CDR3 nucleotides read TGCAGTGCCCTCGACCGGGACAGGGGTAACAATGAGCAGTACTTC. Protein sequence: CSALDRDRGNNEQYF.